Presented here are 17 T cell receptor beta chains from one specimen sequenced in a study of beta chain features in type 1 diabetes. Expressed TCRB transcripts were sequenced because the entire RNA isolate underwent reverse transcription. This table comes from immunoSEQ multiplex PCR, and its TCRdb copy is limited to in-frame clones, with some not included. The table has roughly 370,000 clones, over 11% seen once. Sequencing input: naive CD4+ T cells from blood. All receptors come from a man aged 25-45 years in good health.

The chain combines TRBV6-1 with TRBJ2-7, with a tentative D call TRBD1 (5 bases). Germline CDR1 and CDR2: MNHNS and SASEGT. This CDR3 has 14 amino acids. V lost 7 bases to trimming and J lost 4 bases, with 17 bases between them. This chain's CDR3 is CASIQQAPKYEQYF. The DNA for the CDR3 is TGTGCCAGCATTCAACAGGCCCCGAAATACGAGCAGTACTTC.

The V call is TRBV15, the J call TRBJ2-1; 7 bases match TRBD2. The V and J ends lost 4 bases and 9 bases, in that order; junction bases with no gene match: 9. Germline lookup yields CDR1 LNHNV and CDR2 YYDKDF (reference sequence). This CDR3 is built from 14 residues. CDR3 bases: TGTGCCACCAGCACCGGACTAGTACCCATTGAGCAGTTCTTC. Translated: CATSTGLVPIEQFF.

This clone turned up a few times. CDR3 nucleotides: TGCAGCGCAAGCAAGAGGGACAACACCGGGGAGCTGTTTTTT. Encoded protein: CSASKRDNTGELFF. The chain combines TRBV29-1 with TRBJ2-2; possibly TRBD1 or TRBD2 for D (5 bases each). The V end was cut by 7 bases, the J end by 2 bases, with 14 bases between. This CDR3 contains 14 residues. Germline CDR1 SQVTM, CDR2 ANQGSEA.

The sample holds a few counts of this clone. The J gene is TRBJ1-1, the V gene TRBV30; the match to TRBD1 covers 8 bases. CDR3 length: 14 amino acids. Germline CDR1 reads GTSNPN; CDR2 reads SVGIG (reference sequence). Germline trimming cut 8 bases from V and 4 bases from J; bases unmatched to any gene: 12. The CDR3 nucleotides are TGTGCCCGGAACGCCGACAGGGGAGGCACTGAAGCTTTCTTT. Translated, it gives CARNADRGGTEAFF.

There are a few counts of this clone. The chain recombines TRBV30 with TRBJ2-3, with D possibly matching TRBD2 (5 bases). The CDR3 spans 15 residues. The V end lost 3 bases, the J end lost 5 bases, and 18 bases lay between the germline ends. Germline lookup yields CDR1 GTSNPN and CDR2 SVGIG (reference sequence). This chain's CDR3 is CAWSPGNPGGDTQYF. The CDR3 region has the DNA TGTGCCTGGAGCCCCGGGAACCCCGGAGGAGATACGCAGTATTTT.

The sample holds a few counts of this clone. The rearrangement joins TRBV29-1 to TRBJ1-4; TRBD1 is a possible D gene (6 bases). The CDR3 sequence is 13 residues long. V lost 5 bases and J lost 6, with 13 bases in between. Germline assignment: CDR1 SQVTM and CDR2 ANQGSEA. The DNA of the CDR3 is TGCAGCGTTTATCGGCAGGGGCATGAAAAACTGTTTTTT. The encoded protein is CSVYRQGHEKLFF. Looking up the rest from reference TRBV29-1 and TRBJ1-4 gives the full variable domain: SAVISQKPSRDICQRGTSLTIQCQVDSQVTMMFWYRQQPGQSLTLIATANQGSEATYESGFVIDKFPISRPNLTFSTLTVSNMSPEDSSIYLCSVYRQGHEKLFFGSGTQLSVL.

This clone was detected a few times. This chain uses TRBV5-6 with TRBJ1-2; TRBD1 aligns across 9 bases. Germline V CDR1 and CDR2: SGHDT, YYEEEE. The junction had 6 bases not matched to a gene; V was cut back by 1 base and J by 2 bases. The CDR3 contains 16 residues. This chain's CDR3 is CASSLYRDRVNYGYTF. The CDR3 nucleotides are TGTGCCAGCAGCTTGTACCGGGACAGGGTGAACTATGGCTACACCTTC.

This chain connects TRBV5-1 to TRBJ2-1; either TRBD1 or TRBD2 may supply D (5 bases each). Looked up from germline, CDR1 is SGHRS and CDR2 is YFSETQ. Trimming removed 5 bases at V and 3 bases at J, with 9 bases between. The CDR3 covers 13 residues. CDR3 bases: TGCGCCAGCAGTCGGGACGTCTACAATGAGCAGTTCTTC. This translates into CASSRDVYNEQFF.

This clone was picked up a small number of times. This sequence joins TRBV7-2 and TRBJ1-2; D remains unclear. Germline CDR1 is SGHTA and CDR2 is FQGNSA. V dropped 7 bases and J dropped 4 bases, with 10 bases sitting between them. The CDR3 runs to 12 residues. The CDR3 loop reads CASTWSPYGYTF. The CDR3 region has the DNA TGTGCCAGCACCTGGAGCCCCTATGGCTACACCTTC.

V gene TRBV7-2 combines with J gene TRBJ1-6; TRBD1 matches at 8 bases. This CDR3 has 13 residues. Germline V gene data show CDR1 as SGHTA and CDR2 as FQGNSA. V shed 5 bases, J shed 12 bases, and the junction held 6 bases outside the gene matches. The CDR3 nucleotides read TGTGCCAGCAGCCGAGACAGGGGAATACCCCTCCACTTT. This translates into CASSRDRGIPLHF.

This clone has only a few counts. V gene TRBV18 combines with J gene TRBJ2-1; D is undetermined. Germline V gives CDR1 KGHSH, CDR2 LQKENI. Trimming stripped 0 bases from V and 6 bases from J, with 6 bases between. This CDR3 has 13 residues. The CDR3 bases are TGTGCCAGCTCACCACCGGGTGCCAATGAGCAGTTCTTC. Translated: CASSPPGANEQFF.

This clone was detected once. The rearrangement joins TRBV10-3 to TRBJ1-2; D ambiguous. This CDR3 is 12 amino acids long. Germline values: CDR1 ENHRY, CDR2 SYGVKD. The V end lost 4 bases, the J end lost 4 bases, and 7 bases lay between the germline ends. The CDR3, as DNA: TGTGCCATCAGTGGTGATGGCTATGGCTACACCTTC. Its protein product is CAISGDGYGYTF.

This clone was picked up a small number of times. The chain combines TRBV14 with TRBJ2-7; D call uncertain. The germline CDR1 and CDR2 sequences are SGHDN and FVKESK. The CDR3 has 14 amino acids. V shed 5 bases and J shed 3 bases, with 14 bases lying between them. The CDR3 region has the DNA TGTGCCAGCAGCGACGACCCATACCACTACGAGCAGTACGTC. It encodes CASSDDPYHYEQYV.

The chain has TRBV21-1 and TRBJ2-1; TRBD2 is taken as the D call from the table, unchecked against the DNA. TRBV21-1 is labeled a pseudogene. The CDR3 has 17 residues. The CDR3 is CASSKVRRKSSYNEQFF. The CDR3 bases are TGTGCCAGCAGCAAAGTGAGGCGCAAGAGCTCCTACAATGAGCAGTTCTTC.

In DNA, the CDR3 is TGTGCCAGCAGACTGACAGGGGCCCTATCCTACGAGCAGTACTTC. Protein: CASRLTGALSYEQYF. The chain combines TRBV2 with TRBJ2-7; 8 bases line up with TRBD1. This CDR3 contains 15 residues. The ends lost 6 bases at V and 1 base at J; junction bases unmatched: 8. Germline V CDR1 and CDR2: SNHLY, FYNNEI.

V gene TRBV25-1 combines with J gene TRBJ2-1; D might be TRBD1 (6 bases). V was pared by 5 bases and J by 9 bases, with 8 bases between. The CDR3 covers 11 residues. Germline lookup yields CDR1 MGHDK and CDR2 SYGVNS. The CDR3 protein is CASSRGFEQFF. The CDR3 nucleotides read TGTGCCAGCAGTAGGGGGTTTGAGCAGTTCTTC.

The chain uses TRBV10-3 and TRBJ2-7, with 8 bases matching TRBD1. CDR1 and CDR2 (germline): ENHRY, SYGVKD. The CDR3 loop spans 13 amino acids. J gave up 4 bases and V 9 bases, and 8 bases lay outside the gene matches. The CDR3 DNA is TGTGCCATAAGACAGGGGAACCTTTACGAGCAGTACGTC. It specifies CAIRQGNLYEQYV.